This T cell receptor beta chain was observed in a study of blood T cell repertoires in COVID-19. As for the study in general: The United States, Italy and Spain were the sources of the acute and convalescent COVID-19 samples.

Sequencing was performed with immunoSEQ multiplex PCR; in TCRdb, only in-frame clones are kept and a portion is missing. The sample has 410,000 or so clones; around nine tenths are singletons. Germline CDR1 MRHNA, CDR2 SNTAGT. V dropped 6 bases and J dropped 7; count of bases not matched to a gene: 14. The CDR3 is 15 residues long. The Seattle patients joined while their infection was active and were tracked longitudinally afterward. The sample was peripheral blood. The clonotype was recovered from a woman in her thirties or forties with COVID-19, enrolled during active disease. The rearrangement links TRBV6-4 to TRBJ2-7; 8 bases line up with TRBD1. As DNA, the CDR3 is TGTGCCAGCAGGTTTGAAGTGGACAGGGTAGGGGAGCAGTACTTC. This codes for CASRFEVDRVGEQYF.